This T cell receptor (beta chain) was identified during a study of blood T cell repertoires in COVID-19. At the level of the study: Acute and convalescent COVID-19 samples came from the United States, Italy and Spain. Nucleic acid was either cDNA or gDNA, and it came from T cells, B-cell-depleted T cells, or PBMCs.

Germline V lookup: CDR1 MNHEY, CDR2 SMNVEV (reference sequence). CDR3 length: 15 residues. The V end was cut by 6 bases, the J end by 1 base, with 13 bases between. How the authors handled the data: Researchers report that nucleated cell counts were estimated from reference gene primer amplification. Sequencing used immunoSEQ multiplex PCR; TCRdb keeps in-frame clones, though not all of them. V, J and clone size are those of that table, while D and trimming were read from the DNA. The table records 100,000 to 150,000 clones, 70% to 90% of them present only once. The chain links TRBV27 to TRBJ1-5; the D is unclear. Source material: peripheral blood. This receptor was taken from a man aged 45-65 years with acute or convalescent COVID-19. The CDR3 spells CASRVGGRSNQPQHF. CDR3 nucleotides: TGTGCCAGCAGGGTCGGTGGGCGCAGCAATCAGCCCCAGCATTTT.